The present entry profiles one TCR beta chain with its context. The data derive from a study of control samples from healthy donors and cancer patients. The J segment lost 3 bases and the V segment lost 6 bases, leaving 4 bases of the junction unmatched. The CDR3 covers 14 residues. Germline V gene sequence: CDR1 MNHEY, CDR2 SVGAGI. Some clones are missing from TCRdb's copy, which holds only in-frame ones; the method was immunoSEQ multiplex PCR. The profile shows 80,000 to 100,000 clones, 88% of them singletons. The source material was blood. This sequence originates from a man under 40 in good health. The genes are TRBV6-5 and TRBJ2-7, with 11 bases matching TRBD2. The CDR3 DNA reads TGTGCCAGCAGCACTAGCGGGAGAGTCTACGAGCAGTACTTC. Amino acids: CASSTSGRVYEQYF.